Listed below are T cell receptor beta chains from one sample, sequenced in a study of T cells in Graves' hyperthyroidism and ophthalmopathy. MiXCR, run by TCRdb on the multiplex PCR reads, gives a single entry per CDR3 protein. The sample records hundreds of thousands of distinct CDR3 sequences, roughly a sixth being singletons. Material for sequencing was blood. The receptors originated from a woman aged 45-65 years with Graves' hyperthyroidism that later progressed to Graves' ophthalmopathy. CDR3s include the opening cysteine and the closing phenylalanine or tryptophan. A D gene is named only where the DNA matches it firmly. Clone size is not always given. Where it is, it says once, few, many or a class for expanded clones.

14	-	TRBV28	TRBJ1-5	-	TGTGCCAGCAGTACCCCCCCCCGGGAACAGCCCCAGCATTTT	CASSTPPREQPQHF
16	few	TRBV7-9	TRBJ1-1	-	TGTGCCAGCAGCTTAGGACCCAAGGTCTCGAGCGCTGAAGCTTTCTTT	CASSLGPKVSSAEAFF
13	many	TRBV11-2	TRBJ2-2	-	TGTGCCAGCACCCCCGTGAACACCGGGGAGCTGTTTTTT	CASTPVNTGELFF
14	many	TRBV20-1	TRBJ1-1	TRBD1	TGCAGTGCCCCGAGACAGGGACGATTTACTGAAGCTTTCTTT	CSAPRQGRFTEAFF
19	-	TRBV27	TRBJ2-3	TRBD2	TGTGCCAGCAGTTTATCCCTAGCGGGGGGCTTTACTAGCACAGATACGCAGTATTTT	CASSLSLAGGFTSTDTQYF
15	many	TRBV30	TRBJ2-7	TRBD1	TGTGCCTGGAGTGTACCGGGACAGGGGACCTACGAGCAGTACTTC	CAWSVPGQGTYEQYF
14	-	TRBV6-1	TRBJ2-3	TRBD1	TGTGCCAGCAGTCCCGACAGGGGGCGTTCTACGCAGTATTTT	CASSPDRGRSTQYF
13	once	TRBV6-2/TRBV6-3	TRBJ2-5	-	TGTGCCAGCAGTTGGGGGTGGGGGGAGGCCCAGTACTTC	CASSWGWGEAQYF
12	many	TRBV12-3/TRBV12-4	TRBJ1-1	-	TGTGCCAGCAGTACCCAACAGGGCAAAGCTTTCTTT	CASSTQQGKAFF
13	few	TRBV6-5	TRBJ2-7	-	TGTGCCAGCAGTTACCGTGATGCCTACGAGCAGTACTTC	CASSYRDAYEQYF
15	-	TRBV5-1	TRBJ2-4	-	TGCGCCAGCAGCTTGGGGCAAAGAGCCAAAAACATTCAGTACTTC	CASSLGQRAKNIQYF
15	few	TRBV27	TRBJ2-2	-	TGTGCCAGCAGGATGTCACCTGCTCCCACCGGGGAGCTGTTTTTT	CASRMSPAPTGELFF
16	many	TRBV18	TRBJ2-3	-	TGTGCCAGCTCACCCCCGTTAGCGGCTAGCACAGATACGCAGTATTTT	CASSPPLAASTDTQYF
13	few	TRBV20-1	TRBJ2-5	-	TGCAGTGCTAGAGGGGTCCGCGGGGAGACCCAGTACTTC	CSARGVRGETQYF
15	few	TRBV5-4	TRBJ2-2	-	TGTGCCAGCAGCTTACCAGGAGGGTTGGCCGGGGAGCTGTTTTTT	CASSLPGGLAGELFF
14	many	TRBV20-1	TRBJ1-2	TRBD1	TGCAGTGCTCGCCCTACGGGACAGCGCTCTGGCTACACCTTC	CSARPTGQRSGYTF
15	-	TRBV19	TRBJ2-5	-	TGTGCCAGTAGTATTAAGGGGTCCTTCCAAGAGACCCAGTACTTC	CASSIKGSFQETQYF
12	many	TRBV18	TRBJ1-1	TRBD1	TGTGCCAGCTCCCCCCCGGGACAGGAAGCTTTCTTT	CASSPPGQEAFF
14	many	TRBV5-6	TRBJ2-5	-	TGTGCCAGCAGCTTGACAGGCAATAAAGAGACCCAGTACTTC	CASSLTGNKETQYF
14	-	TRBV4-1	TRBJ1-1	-	TGCGCCAGCAGCCAAGTTTATACGAACACTGAAGCTTTCTTT	CASSQVYTNTEAFF
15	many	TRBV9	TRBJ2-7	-	TGTGCCAGCAGCGTTTTCCCAGGTAGGACCTACGAGCAGTACTTC	CASSVFPGRTYEQYF
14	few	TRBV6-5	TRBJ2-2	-	TGTGCCAGCAGTTACTCGGAAGGGGCCGGGGAGCTGTTTTTT	CASSYSEGAGELFF